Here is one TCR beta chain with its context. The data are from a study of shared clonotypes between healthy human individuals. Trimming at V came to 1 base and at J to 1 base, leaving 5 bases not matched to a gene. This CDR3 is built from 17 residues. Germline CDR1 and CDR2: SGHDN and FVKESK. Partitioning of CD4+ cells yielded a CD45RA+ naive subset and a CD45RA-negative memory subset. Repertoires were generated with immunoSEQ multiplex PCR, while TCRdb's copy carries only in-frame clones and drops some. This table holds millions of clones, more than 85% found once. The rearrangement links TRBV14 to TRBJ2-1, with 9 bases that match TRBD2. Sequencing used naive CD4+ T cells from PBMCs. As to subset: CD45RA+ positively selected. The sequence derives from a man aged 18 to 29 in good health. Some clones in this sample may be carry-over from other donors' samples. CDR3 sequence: CASSQAPSGTSYNEQFF. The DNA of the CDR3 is TGTGCCAGCAGCCAAGCTCCTAGCGGGACATCCTACAATGAGCAGTTCTTC.